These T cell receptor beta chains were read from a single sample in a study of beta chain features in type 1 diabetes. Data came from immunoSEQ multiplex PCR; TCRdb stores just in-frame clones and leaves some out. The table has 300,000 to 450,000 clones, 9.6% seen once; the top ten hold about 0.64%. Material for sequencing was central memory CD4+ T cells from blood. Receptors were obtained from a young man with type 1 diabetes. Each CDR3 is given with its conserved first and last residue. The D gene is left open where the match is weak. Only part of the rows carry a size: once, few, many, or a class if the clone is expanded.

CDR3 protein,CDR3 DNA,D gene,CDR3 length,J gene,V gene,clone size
CATTDRSYEQYF,TGTGCCACCACGGACAGGTCCTACGAGCAGTACTTC,TRBD1,12,TRBJ2-7,TRBV7-9,few
CASSLQISNTEAFF,TGTGCCAGCAGCTTACAGATATCGAACACTGAAGCTTTCTTT,-,14,TRBJ1-1,TRBV7-2,-
CASSLTSGSPLVWYF,TGTGCCAGCAGCTTGACTAGCGGGAGTCCCTTAGTATGGTATTTT,TRBD2,15,TRBJ2-3,TRBV7-2,few
CASSLGQGDSTDTQYF,TGTGCCAGCAGCCTAGGACAGGGCGATTCCACAGATACGCAGTATTTT,TRBD1,16,TRBJ2-3,TRBV7-9,few
CASSAGLAVTEAFF,TGTGCCAGCAGCGCAGGGCTGGCGGTCACTGAAGCTTTCTTT,-,14,TRBJ1-1,TRBV11-2,few
CASRDYRNEQFF,TGTGCCAGCAGGGACTACCGCAATGAGCAGTTCTTC,-,12,TRBJ2-1,TRBV9,medium-sized
CASSSRSGTGVNTGELFF,TGTGCCAGCAGCTCCCGTTCCGGGACAGGGGTGAACACCGGGGAGCTGTTTTTT,TRBD1,18,TRBJ2-2,TRBV13,-
CASSLNRQGDGNQPQHF,TGTGCCAGCTCACTAAACAGACAGGGCGACGGCAATCAGCCCCAGCATTTT,TRBD1,17,TRBJ1-5,TRBV18,-
CASMRLAGGTTDTQYF,TGTGCCAGCATGCGCCTAGCGGGAGGGACTACAGATACGCAGTATTTT,TRBD2,16,TRBJ2-3,TRBV2,-
CASSAGREYEQYF,TGTGCCAGCAGTGCGGGACGGGAGTACGAGCAGTACTTC,-,13,TRBJ2-7,TRBV27,-
CASSLVGQQNEKLFF,TGTGCCAGCTCATTGGTGGGCCAGCAAAATGAAAAACTGTTTTTT,-,15,TRBJ1-4,TRBV28,few
CASKRLAGGTGELFF,TGTGCCAGCAAGCGACTAGCGGGAGGCACCGGGGAGCTGTTTTTT,TRBD2,15,TRBJ2-2,TRBV27,-
CASSQRQASYEQYF,TGTGCCAGCAGCCAGAGGCAGGCATCCTACGAGCAGTACTTC,-,14,TRBJ2-7,TRBV7-6,once
CASSSQGGDEKLFF,TGTGCCAGCAGCTCCCAGGGGGGAGATGAAAAACTGTTTTTT,TRBD1,14,TRBJ1-4,TRBV7-2,few
CASSQRDRRTEQFF,TGTGCCAGCAGCCAACGGGACCGGAGGACTGAGCAGTTCTTC,-,14,TRBJ2-1,TRBV7-9,few
CASSYYDLGNTIYF,TGTGCCAGCAGCTACTACGATCTAGGAAACACCATATATTTT,-,14,TRBJ1-3,TRBV7-2,-
CAIQNSRGVSGANVLTF,TGTGCCATCCAAAATAGCCGCGGGGTCTCTGGGGCCAACGTCCTGACTTTC,-,17,TRBJ2-6,TRBV10-3,-
CASSYGAGNNQPQHF,TGTGCCAGTAGCTACGGGGCAGGGAACAATCAGCCCCAGCATTTT,-,15,TRBJ1-5,TRBV19,-
CASSLGAYNDEQFF,TGTGCCAGCAGCCTTGGGGCCTATAACGATGAGCAGTTCTTC,-,14,TRBJ2-1,TRBV7-9,-
CASSWRVEETQYF,TGTGCCAGCAGCTGGAGGGTAGAAGAGACCCAGTACTTC,-,13,TRBJ2-5,TRBV5-4,once
CASSLAGQGPFF,TGTGCCAGCAGCTTAGCGGGACAGGGTCCGTTCTTC,TRBD1,12,TRBJ2-1,TRBV11-2,-
CASTPRVRGYTF,TGTGCCAGCACCCCCAGGGTTCGCGGCTACACCTTC,-,12,TRBJ1-2,TRBV28,-
CASSIYGGELFF,TGTGCCAGTAGTATATACGGCGGGGAGCTGTTTTTT,-,12,TRBJ2-2,TRBV19,-
CASRRVSAGEGYTF,TGTGCCAGCAGACGGGTTTCCGCCGGGGAGGGCTACACCTTC,-,14,TRBJ1-2,TRBV27,-
CASSQEIDLPLRGQAFF,TGTGCCAGCAGCCAAGAAATTGACTTACCCCTCAGGGGGCAAGCTTTCTTT,TRBD1,17,TRBJ1-1,TRBV7-9,-
CAISEGLGGNTIYF,TGTGCCATCAGTGAAGGGCTGGGAGGAAACACCATATATTTT,-,14,TRBJ1-3,TRBV10-3,-
CASSQMVWDTGELFF,TGTGCCAGCAGTCAAATGGTCTGGGACACCGGGGAGCTGTTTTTT,-,15,TRBJ2-2,TRBV5-6,many
CASSRTGRVHEQYF,TGTGCCAGCAGCAGGACAGGGAGGGTCCACGAGCAGTACTTC,-,14,TRBJ2-7,TRBV27,-
CASSEDRVRSYGYTF,TGCGCCAGCAGCGAGGACAGGGTACGGAGTTATGGCTACACCTTC,TRBD1,15,TRBJ1-2,TRBV5-1,-
CASSNRGTGGREQYF,TGTGCCAGTAGTAACCGCGGAACAGGGGGACGCGAGCAGTACTTC,TRBD1,15,TRBJ2-7,TRBV19,-
CASLPGHLNTEAFF,TGTGCCAGCTTACCGGGACACTTGAACACTGAAGCTTTCTTT,-,14,TRBJ1-1,TRBV18,-
CASTPTSGIRGETQYF,TGTGCCAGCACCCCCACTAGCGGGATTAGGGGAGAGACCCAGTACTTC,TRBD2,16,TRBJ2-5,TRBV28,-
CASSLIDRADTQYF,TGCGCCAGCAGCCTTATCGACCGGGCAGATACGCAGTATTTT,-,14,TRBJ2-3,TRBV5-1,-
CASRRDPTSYNEQFF,TGTGCCAGTCGGAGGGACCCCACCTCCTACAATGAGCAGTTCTTC,-,15,TRBJ2-1,TRBV6-1,-
CASSLERLAVTDTQYF,TGTGCCAGCAGTCTCGAGAGACTAGCGGTCACAGATACGCAGTATTTT,TRBD2,16,TRBJ2-3,TRBV27,few
CAGRVLAGETQYF,TGTGCCGGCAGGGTTCTGGCGGGAGAGACCCAGTACTTC,-,13,TRBJ2-5,TRBV6-5,few
CASSQDVSHAYNEQFF,TGCGCCAGCAGCCAAGATGTGTCACACGCGTACAATGAGCAGTTCTTC,-,16,TRBJ2-1,TRBV4-1,-
CASSITMAEFYEQYF,TGTGCCAGTAGTATCACTATGGCAGAATTCTACGAGCAGTACTTC,-,15,TRBJ2-7,TRBV19,-
CASSERPDRASSGYTF,TGTGCCAGCAGTGAACGACCGGACAGAGCCTCGAGTGGCTACACCTTC,-,16,TRBJ1-2,TRBV6-1,few
CASSLASSRGTDTQYF,TGTGCCAGCAGCTTAGCTTCATCGCGGGGCACAGATACGCAGTATTTT,-,16,TRBJ2-3,TRBV7-2,few